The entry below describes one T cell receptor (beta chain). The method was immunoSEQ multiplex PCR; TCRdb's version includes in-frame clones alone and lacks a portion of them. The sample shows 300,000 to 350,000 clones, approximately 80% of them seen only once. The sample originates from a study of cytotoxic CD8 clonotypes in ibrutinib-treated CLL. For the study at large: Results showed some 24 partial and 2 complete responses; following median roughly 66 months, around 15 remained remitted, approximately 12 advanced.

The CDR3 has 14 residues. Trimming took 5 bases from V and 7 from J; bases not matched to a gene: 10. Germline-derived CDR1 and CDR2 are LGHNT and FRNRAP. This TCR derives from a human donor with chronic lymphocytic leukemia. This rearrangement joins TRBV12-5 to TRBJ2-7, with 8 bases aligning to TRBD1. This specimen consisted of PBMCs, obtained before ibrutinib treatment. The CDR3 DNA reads TGTGCTAGTGGTCCCGGGACAGGTTTTCGGGAGCAGTACTTC. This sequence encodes CASGPGTGFREQYF.